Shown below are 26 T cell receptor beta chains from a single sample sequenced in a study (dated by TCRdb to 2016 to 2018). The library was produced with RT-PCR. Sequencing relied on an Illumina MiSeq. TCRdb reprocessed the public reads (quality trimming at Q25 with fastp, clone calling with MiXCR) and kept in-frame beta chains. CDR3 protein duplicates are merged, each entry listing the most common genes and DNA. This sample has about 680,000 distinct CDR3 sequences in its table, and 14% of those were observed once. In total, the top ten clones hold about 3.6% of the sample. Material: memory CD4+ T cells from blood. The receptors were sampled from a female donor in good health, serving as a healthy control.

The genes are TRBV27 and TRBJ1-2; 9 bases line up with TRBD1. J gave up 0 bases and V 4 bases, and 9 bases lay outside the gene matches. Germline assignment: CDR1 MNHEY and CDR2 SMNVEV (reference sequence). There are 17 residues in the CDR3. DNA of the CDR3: TGTGCCAGCAGTTCCTACAGGGGGCAGTCGTCTAACTATGGCTACACCTTC. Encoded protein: CASSSYRGQSSNYGYTF.

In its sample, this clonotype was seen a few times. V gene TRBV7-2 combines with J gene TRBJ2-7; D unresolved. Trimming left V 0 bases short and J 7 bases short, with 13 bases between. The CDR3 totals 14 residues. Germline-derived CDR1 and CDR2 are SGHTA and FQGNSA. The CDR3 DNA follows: TGTGCCAGCAGCTTAGCCGGAGAGGTAGTGGAGCAGTACTTC. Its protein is CASSLAGEVVEQYF. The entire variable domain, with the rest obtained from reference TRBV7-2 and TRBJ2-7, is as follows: GAGVSQSPSNKVTEKGKDVELRCDPISGHTALYWYRQSLGQGLEFLIYFQGNSAPDKSGLPSDRFSAERTGGSVSTLTIQRTQQEDSAVYLCASSLAGEVVEQYFGPGTRLTVT.

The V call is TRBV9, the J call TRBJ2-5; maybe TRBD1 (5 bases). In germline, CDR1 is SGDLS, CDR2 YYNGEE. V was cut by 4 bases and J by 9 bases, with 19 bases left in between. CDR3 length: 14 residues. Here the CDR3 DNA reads TGTGCCAGCAGCCCAAGCCCGACAGATCAGTCCCAGTACTTC. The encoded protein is CASSPSPTDQSQYF.

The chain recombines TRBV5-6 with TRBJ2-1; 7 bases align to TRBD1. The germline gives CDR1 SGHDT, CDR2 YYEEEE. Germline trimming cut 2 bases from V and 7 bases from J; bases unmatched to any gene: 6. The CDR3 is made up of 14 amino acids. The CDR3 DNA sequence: TGTGCCAGCAGCTTATGGACAGGACAAAATGAGCAGTTCTTC. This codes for CASSLWTGQNEQFF. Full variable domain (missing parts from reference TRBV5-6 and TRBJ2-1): DAGVTQSPTHLIKTRGQQVTLRCSPKSGHDTVSWYQQALGQGPQFIFQYYEEEERQRGNFPDRFSGHQFPNYSSELNVNALLLGDSALYLCASSLWTGQNEQFFGPGTRLTVL.

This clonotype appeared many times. CDR3 coding DNA: TGTGCCAGCAGTTACAGGGACAGGGATGGCTACACCTTC. Amino acid sequence: CASSYRDRDGYTF. The V call is TRBV6-5, the J call TRBJ1-2; 9 nucleotides align to TRBD1. The junction had 1 base not matched to a gene; V was cut back by 2 bases and J by 6 bases. CDR1 is MNHEY, CDR2 SVGAGI, per germline. The CDR3 is made up of 13 amino acids.

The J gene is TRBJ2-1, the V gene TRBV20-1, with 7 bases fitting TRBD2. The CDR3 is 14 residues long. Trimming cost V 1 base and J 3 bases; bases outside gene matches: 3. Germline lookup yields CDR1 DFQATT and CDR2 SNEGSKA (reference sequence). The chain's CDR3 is CSARVGTIYNEQFF. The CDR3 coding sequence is TGCAGTGCTAGAGTGGGGACTATCTACAATGAGCAGTTCTTC.

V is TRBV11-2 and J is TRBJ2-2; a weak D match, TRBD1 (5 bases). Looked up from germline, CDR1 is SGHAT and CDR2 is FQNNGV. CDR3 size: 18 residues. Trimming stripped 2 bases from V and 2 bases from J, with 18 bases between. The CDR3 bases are TGTGCCAGCAGCTTAATACTCCGAATGACAGTTAACACCGGGGAGCTGTTTTTT. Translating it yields CASSLILRMTVNTGELFF.

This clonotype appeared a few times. The CDR3 coding sequence is TGCAGTGCTTTCGGGACTTATGGCTACACCTTC. It specifies CSAFGTYGYTF. V and J are TRBV20-1 and TRBJ1-2, with D maybe TRBD1 (5 bases). Trimming shortened V by 5 bases and J by 5 bases, and 9 bases separated the two germline ends. The CDR3 length is 11 residues. Germline CDR1 and CDR2: DFQATT and SNEGSKA (reference sequence).

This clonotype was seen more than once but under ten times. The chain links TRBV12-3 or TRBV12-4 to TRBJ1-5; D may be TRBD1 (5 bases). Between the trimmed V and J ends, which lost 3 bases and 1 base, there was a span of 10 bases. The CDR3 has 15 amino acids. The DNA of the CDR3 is TGTGCCAGCAGTTTCCAGACAGCCAGCAATCAGCCCCAGCATTTT. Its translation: CASSFQTASNQPQHF.

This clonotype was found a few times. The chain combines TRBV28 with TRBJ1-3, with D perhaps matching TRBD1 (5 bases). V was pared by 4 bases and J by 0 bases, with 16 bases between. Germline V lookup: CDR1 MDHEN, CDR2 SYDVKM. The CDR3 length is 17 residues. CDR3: CASSSPGTPYSGNTIYF. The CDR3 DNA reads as TGTGCCAGCAGTTCGCCTGGGACGCCCTACTCTGGAAACACCATATATTTT.

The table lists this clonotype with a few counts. CDR3 residues: CASNPATSGNEQFF. The CDR3 region has the DNA TGTGCCAGCAATCCTGCCACCTCCGGCAATGAGCAGTTCTTC. The gene calls are TRBV6-1 and TRBJ2-1; no reliable D call. The CDR3 is 14 residues long. Germline CDR1 reads MNHNS; CDR2 reads SASEGT. The V end was cut by 7 bases, the J end by 6 bases, with 16 bases between.

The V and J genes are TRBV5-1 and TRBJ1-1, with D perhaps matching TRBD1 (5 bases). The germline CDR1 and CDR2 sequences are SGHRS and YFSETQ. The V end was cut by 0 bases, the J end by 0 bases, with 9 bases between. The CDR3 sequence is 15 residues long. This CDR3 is CASSLVGALNTEAFF. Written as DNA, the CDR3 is TGCGCCAGCAGCTTGGTAGGGGCCCTGAACACTGAAGCTTTCTTT.

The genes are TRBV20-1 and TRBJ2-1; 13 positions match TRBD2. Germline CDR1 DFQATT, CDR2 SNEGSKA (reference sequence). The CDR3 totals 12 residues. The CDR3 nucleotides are TGCTTGGGGACTAGCGGGGACCTAGGGCAGTTCTTC. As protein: CLGTSGDLGQFF.

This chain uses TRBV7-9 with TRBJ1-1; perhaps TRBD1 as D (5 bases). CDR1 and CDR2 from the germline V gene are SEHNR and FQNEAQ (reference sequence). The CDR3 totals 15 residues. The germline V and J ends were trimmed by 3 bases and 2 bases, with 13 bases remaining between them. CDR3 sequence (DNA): TGTGCCAGCAGCTTTGGAGACAGAAAAAACACTGAAGCTTTCTTT. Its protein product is CASSFGDRKNTEAFF.

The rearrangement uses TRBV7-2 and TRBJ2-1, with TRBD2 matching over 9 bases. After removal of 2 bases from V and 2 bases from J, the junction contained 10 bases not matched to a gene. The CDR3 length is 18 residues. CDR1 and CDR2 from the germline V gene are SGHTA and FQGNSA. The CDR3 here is CASSLRAASGITYNEQFF. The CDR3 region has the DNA TGTGCCAGCAGCTTAAGGGCGGCTAGCGGGATCACCTACAATGAGCAGTTCTTC. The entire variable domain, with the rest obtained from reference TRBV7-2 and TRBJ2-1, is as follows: GAGVSQSPSNKVTEKGKDVELRCDPISGHTALYWYRQSLGQGLEFLIYFQGNSAPDKSGLPSDRFSAERTGGSVSTLTIQRTQQEDSAVYLCASSLRAASGITYNEQFFGPGTRLTVL.

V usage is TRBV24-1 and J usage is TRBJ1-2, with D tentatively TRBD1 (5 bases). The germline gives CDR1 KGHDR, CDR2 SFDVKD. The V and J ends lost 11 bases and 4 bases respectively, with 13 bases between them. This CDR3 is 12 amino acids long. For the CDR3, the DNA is TGTGCCAGTGACCTAGACAGCTATGGCTACACCTTC. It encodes CASDLDSYGYTF.

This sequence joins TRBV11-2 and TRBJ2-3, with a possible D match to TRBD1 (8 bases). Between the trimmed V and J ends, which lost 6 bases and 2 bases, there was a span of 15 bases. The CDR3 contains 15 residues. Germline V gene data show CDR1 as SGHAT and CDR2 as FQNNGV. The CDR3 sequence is CASSSQGGYTDTQYF. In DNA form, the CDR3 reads TGTGCCAGCAGTTCACAGGGGGGGTACACAGATACGCAGTATTTT.

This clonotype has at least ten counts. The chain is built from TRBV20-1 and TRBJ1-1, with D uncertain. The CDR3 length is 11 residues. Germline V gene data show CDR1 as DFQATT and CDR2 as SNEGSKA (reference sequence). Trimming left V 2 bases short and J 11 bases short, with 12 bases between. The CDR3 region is CSARFGLPAFF. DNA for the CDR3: TGCAGTGCTAGATTTGGACTCCCTGCTTTCTTT.

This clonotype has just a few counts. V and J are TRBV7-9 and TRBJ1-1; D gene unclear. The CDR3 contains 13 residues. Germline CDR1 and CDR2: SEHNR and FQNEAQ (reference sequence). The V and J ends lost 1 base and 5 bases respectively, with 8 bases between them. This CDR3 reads CASSLGVLTEAFF. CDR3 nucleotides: TGTGCCAGCAGCTTAGGGGTCCTTACTGAAGCTTTCTTT.

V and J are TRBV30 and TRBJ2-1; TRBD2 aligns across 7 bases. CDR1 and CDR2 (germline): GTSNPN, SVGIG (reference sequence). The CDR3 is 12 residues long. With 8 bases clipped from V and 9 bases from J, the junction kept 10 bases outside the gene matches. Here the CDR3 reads CARDGGNPEQFF. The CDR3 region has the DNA TGTGCCCGTGACGGGGGGAATCCTGAGCAGTTCTTC.

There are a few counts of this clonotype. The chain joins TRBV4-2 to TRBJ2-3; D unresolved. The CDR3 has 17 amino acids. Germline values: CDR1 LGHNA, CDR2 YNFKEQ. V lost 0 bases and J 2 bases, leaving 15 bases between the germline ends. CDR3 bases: TGTGCCAGCAGCCAAGATGGTCGGCAGACCCACACAGATACGCAGTATTTT. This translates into CASSQDGRQTHTDTQYF.

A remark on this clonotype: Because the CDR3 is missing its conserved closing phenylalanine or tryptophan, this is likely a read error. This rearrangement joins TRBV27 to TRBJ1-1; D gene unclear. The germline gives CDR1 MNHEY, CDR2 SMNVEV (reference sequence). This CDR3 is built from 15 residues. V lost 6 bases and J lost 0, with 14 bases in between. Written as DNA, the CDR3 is TGTGCCAGCAGATCTGGGATCTCGATGAACACTGAAGCTTTCCTT. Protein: CASRSGISMNTEAFL.

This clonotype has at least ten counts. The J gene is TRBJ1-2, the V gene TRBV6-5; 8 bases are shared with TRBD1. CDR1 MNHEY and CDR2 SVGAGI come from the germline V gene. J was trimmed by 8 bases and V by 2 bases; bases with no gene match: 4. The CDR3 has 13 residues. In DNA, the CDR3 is TGTGCCAGCAGTTACCCAGGGGGCTGGGGCTACACCTTC. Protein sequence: CASSYPGGWGYTF.

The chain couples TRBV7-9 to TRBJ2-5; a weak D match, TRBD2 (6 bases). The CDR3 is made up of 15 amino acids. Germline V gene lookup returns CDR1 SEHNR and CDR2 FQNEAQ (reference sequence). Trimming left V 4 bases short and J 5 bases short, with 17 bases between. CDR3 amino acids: CASSSPAEGSETQYF. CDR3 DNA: TGTGCCAGCAGCTCTCCGGCGGAGGGATCGGAGACCCAGTACTTC.

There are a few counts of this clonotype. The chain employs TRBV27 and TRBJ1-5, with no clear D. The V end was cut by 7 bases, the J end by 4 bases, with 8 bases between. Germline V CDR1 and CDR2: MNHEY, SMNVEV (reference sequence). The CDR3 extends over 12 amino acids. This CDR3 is CASKNGNQPQHF. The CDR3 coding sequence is TGTGCCAGCAAGAACGGTAATCAGCCCCAGCATTTT.

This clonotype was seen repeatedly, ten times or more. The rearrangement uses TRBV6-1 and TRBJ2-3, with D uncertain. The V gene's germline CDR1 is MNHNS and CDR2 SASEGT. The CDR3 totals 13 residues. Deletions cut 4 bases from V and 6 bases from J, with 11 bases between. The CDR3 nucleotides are TGTGCCAGCAGTGTCAGAGTTTCGGATACGCAGTATTTT. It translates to CASSVRVSDTQYF.